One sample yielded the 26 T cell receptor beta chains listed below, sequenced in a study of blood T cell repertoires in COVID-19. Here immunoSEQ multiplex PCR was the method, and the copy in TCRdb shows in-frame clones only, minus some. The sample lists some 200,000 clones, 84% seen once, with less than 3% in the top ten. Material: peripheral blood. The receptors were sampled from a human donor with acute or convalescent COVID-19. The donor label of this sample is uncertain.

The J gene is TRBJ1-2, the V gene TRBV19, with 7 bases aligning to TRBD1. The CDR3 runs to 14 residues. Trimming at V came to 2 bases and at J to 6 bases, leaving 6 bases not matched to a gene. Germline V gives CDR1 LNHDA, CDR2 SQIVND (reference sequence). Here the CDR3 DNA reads TGTGCCAGTAGTATACTAGACAGGGACCATGGCTACACCTTC. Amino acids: CASSILDRDHGYTF.

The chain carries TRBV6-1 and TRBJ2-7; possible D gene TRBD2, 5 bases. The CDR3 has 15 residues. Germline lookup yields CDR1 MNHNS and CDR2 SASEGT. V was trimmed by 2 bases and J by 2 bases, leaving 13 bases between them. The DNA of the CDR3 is TGTGCCAGCAGTGAACAGTCCGGGATACCCTACGAGCAGTACTTC. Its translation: CASSEQSGIPYEQYF.

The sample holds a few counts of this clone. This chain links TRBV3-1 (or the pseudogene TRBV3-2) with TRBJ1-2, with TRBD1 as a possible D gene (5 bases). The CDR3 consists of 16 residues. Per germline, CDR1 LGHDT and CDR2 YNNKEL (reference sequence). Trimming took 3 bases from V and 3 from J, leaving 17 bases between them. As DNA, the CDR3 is TGTGCCAGCAGCCATGTTATAGGGGCGAGAGACTATGGCTACACCTTC. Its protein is CASSHVIGARDYGYTF.

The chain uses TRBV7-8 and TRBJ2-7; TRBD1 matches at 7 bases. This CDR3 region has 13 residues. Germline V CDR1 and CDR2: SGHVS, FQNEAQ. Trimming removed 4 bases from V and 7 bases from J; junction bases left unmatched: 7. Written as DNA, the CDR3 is TGTGCCAGCAGCTCCCGACAGGGAACGGAGCAGTACTTC. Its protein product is CASSSRQGTEQYF.

In nucleotides, the CDR3 is TGTGCCAGCAGCTTAGCGGGACAAACTCCCGGGGAGCTGTTTTTT. Protein sequence: CASSLAGQTPGELFF. This chain uses TRBV7-9 with TRBJ2-2, with D possibly being TRBD1 (6 bases). CDR1 and CDR2 from the germline V gene are SEHNR and FQNEAQ (reference sequence). V was trimmed by 0 bases and J by 6 bases, leaving 11 bases between them. The CDR3 runs to 15 residues.

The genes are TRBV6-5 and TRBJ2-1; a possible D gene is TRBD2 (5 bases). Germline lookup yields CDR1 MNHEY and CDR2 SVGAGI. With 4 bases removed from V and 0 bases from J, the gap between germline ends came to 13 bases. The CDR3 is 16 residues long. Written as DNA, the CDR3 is TGTGCCAGCAGTTTGGATACTAGGAGCTCCTACAATGAGCAGTTCTTC. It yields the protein CASSLDTRSSYNEQFF.

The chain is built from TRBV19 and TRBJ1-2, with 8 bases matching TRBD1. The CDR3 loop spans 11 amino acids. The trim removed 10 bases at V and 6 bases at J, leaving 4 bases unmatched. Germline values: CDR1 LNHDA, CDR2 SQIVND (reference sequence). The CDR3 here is CATQQGDGYTF. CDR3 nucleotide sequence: TGTGCCACACAACAGGGGGATGGCTACACCTTC.

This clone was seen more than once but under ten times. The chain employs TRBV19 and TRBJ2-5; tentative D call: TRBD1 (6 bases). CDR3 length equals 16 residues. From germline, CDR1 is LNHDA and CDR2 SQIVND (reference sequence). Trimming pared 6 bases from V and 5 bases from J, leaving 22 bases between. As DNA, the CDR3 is TGTGCCAGTAGCTCTACAGGGCTGGGCGGTAAGGAGACCCAGTACTTC. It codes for CASSSTGLGGKETQYF.

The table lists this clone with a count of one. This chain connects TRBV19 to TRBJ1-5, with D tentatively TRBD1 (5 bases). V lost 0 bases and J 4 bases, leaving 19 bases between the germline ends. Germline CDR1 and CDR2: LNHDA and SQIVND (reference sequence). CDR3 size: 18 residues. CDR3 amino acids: CASSIDLGPPSPNQPQHF. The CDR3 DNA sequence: TGTGCCAGTAGTATAGATCTGGGGCCTCCCAGCCCGAATCAGCCCCAGCATTTT.

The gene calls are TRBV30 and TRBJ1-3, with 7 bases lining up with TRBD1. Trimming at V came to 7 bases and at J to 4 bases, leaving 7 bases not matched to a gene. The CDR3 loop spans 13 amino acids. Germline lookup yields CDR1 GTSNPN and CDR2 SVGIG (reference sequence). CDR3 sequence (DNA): TGTGCCTTTGTACAGGGGACGGGAAACACCATATATTTT. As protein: CAFVQGTGNTIYF.

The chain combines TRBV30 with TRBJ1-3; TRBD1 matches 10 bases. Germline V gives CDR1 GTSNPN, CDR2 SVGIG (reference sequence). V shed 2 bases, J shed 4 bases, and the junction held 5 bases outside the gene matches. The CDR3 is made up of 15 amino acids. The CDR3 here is CAWSLGTGAGNTIYF. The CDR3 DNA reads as TGTGCCTGGAGTCTAGGGACAGGGGCGGGAAACACCATATATTTT.

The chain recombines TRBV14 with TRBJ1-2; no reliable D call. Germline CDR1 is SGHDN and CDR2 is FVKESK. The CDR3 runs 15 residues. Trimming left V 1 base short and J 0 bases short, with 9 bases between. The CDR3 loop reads CASSQVSPANYGYTF. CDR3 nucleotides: TGTGCCAGCAGCCAAGTCTCCCCGGCTAACTATGGCTACACCTTC.

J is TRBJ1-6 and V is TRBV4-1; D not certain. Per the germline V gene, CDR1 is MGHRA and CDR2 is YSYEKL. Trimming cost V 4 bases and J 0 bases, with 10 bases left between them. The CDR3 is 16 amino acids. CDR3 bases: TGCGCCAGCAGCCCAGAGACACGCTCCTATAATTCACCCCTCCACTTT. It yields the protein CASSPETRSYNSPLHF.

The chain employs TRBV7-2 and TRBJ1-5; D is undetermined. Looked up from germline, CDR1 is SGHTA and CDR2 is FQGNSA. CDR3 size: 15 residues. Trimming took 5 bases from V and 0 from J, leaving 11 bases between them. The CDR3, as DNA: TGTGCCAGCAGCCCAGGCCAGTTTAGCAATCAGCCCCAGCATTTT. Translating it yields CASSPGQFSNQPQHF.

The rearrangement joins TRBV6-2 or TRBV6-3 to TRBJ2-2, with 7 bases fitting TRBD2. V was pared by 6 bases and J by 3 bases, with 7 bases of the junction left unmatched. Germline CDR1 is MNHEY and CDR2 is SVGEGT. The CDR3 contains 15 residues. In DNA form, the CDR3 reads TGTGCCAGCAGGCCTAGCGGACTGGACACCGGGGAGCTGTTTTTT. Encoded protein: CASRPSGLDTGELFF.

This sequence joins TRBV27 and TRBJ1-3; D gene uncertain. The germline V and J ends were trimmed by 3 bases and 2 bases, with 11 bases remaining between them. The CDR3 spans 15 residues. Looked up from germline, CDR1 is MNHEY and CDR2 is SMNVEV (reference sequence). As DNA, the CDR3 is TGTGCCAGCAGTTTCTCCAGCGGACCTGGAAACACCATATATTTT. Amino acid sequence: CASSFSSGPGNTIYF.

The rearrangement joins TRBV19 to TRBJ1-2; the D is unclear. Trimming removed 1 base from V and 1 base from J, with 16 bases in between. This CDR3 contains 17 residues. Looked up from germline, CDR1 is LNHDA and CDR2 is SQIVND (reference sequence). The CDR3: CASSIGGPSTHNYGYTF. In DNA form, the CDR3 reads TGTGCCAGTAGTATAGGAGGGCCTTCTACACATAACTATGGCTACACCTTC.

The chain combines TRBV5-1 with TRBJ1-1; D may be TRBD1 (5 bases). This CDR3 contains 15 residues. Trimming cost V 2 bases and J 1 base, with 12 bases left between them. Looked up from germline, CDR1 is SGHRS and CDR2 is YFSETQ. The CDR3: CASSFQGGPNTEAFF. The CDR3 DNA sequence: TGCGCCAGCAGCTTCCAGGGTGGTCCGAACACTGAAGCTTTCTTT.

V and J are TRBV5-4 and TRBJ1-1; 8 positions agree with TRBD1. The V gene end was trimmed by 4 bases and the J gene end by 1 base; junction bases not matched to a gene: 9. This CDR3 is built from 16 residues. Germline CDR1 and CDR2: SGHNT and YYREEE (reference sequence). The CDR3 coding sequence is TGTGCCAGCAGCATAGGACAGGGCTTCAAGAACACTGAAGCTTTCTTT. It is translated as CASSIGQGFKNTEAFF. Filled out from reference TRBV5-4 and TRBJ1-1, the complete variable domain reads ETGVTQSPTHLIKTRGQQVTLRCSSQSGHNTVSWYQQALGQGPQFIFQYYREEENGRGNFPPRFSGLQFPNYSSELNVNALELDDSALYLCASSIGQGFKNTEAFFGQGTRLTVV.

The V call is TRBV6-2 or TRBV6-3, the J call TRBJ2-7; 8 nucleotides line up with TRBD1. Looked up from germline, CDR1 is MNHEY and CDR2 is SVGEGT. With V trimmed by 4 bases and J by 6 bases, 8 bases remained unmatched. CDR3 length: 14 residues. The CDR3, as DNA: TGTGCCAGCAGTTTCCAGGACAGGGTGGTCGAGCAGTACTTC. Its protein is CASSFQDRVVEQYF.

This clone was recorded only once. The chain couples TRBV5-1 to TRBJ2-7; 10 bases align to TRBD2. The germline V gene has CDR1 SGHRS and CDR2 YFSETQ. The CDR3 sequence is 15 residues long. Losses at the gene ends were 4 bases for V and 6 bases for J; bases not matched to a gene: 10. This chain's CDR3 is CASSTGTSETREQYF. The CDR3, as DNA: TGCGCCAGCAGCACCGGGACTAGCGAGACTCGCGAGCAGTACTTC.

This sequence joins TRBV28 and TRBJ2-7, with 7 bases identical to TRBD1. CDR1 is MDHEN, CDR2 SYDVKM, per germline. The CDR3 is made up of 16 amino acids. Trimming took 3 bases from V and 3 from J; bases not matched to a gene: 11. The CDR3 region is CASSFTSNPGGYEQYF. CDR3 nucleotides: TGTGCCAGCAGTTTTACGAGCAACCCAGGGGGCTACGAGCAGTACTTC.

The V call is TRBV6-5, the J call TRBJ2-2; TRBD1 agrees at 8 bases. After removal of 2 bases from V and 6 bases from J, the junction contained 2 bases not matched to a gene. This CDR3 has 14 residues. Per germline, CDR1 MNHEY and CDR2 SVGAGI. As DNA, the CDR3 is TGTGCCAGCAGTTACGAGGACAGGGCCGGGGAGCTGTTTTTT. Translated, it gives CASSYEDRAGELFF.

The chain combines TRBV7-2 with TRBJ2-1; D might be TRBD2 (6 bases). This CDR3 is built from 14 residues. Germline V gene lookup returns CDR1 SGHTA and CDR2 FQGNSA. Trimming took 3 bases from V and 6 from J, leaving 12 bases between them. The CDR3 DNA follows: TGTGCCAGCAGCTTCACCGGGACTTCCAATGAGCAGTTCTTC. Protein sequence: CASSFTGTSNEQFF.

Here the CDR3 DNA reads TGCGCCAGCAGTGAAAACCGGGATCAGCCCCAGCATTTT. Protein sequence: CASSENRDQPQHF. The chain links TRBV10-2 to TRBJ1-5, with D hard to call. CDR1 and CDR2 from the germline V gene are WSHSY and SAAADI. This CDR3 has 13 residues. V was trimmed by 3 bases and J by 5 bases, leaving 8 bases between them.

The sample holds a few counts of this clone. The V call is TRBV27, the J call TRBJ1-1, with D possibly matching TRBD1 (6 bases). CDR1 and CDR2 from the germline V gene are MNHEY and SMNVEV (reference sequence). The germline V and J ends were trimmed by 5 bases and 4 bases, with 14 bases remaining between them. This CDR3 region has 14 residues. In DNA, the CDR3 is TGTGCCAGCAGTGCCTTTGGGGGCGGCACTGAAGCTTTCTTT. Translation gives CASSAFGGGTEAFF.